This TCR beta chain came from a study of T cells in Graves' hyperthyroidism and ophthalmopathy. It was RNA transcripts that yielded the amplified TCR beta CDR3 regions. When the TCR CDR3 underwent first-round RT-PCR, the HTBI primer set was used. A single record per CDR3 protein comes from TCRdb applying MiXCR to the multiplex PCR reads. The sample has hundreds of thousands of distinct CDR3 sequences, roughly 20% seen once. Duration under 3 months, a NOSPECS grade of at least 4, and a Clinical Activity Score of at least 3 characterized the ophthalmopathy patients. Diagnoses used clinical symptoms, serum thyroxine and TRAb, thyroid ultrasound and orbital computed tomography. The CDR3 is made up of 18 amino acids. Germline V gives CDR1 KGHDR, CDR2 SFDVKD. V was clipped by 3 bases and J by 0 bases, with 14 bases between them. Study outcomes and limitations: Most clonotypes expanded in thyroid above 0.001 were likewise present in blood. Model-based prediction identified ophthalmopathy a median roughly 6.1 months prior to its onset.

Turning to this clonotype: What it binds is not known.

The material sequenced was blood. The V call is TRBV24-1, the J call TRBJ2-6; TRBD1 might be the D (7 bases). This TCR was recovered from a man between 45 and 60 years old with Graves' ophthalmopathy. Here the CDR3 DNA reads TGTGCCACCAGTGATACAGGGGACTCCCACTCTGGGGCCAACGTCCTGACTTTC. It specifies CATSDTGDSHSGANVLTF.